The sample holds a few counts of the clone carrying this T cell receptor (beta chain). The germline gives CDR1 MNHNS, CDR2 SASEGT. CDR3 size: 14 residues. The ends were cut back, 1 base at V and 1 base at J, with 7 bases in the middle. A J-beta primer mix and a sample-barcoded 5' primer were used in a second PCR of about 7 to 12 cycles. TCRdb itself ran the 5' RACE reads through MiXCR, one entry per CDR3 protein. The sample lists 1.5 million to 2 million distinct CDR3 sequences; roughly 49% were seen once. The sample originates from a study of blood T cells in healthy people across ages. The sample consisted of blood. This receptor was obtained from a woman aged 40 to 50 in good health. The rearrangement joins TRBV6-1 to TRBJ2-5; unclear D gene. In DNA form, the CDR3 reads TGTGCCAGCAGTGAAGGACCTATCCAAGAGACCCAGTACTTC. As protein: CASSEGPIQETQYF.